The next 12 T cell receptor beta chains were all read from a single sample in a study of human T cells and chemical hapten exposure. Time point indicated: pre-sensitization, week 0. Stated treatment: therapeutic diphenylcyclopropenone sensitization with weekly scalp DPC. From the RACE reads, TCRdb called clonotypes with MiXCR, one entry per CDR3 protein. The profile shows under 90,000 distinct CDR3 sequences, 8% to 10% of them singletons. Specimen: whole blood, collected in connection with sensitization to the hapten diphenylcyclopropenone (DPC). The receptor set was obtained from a woman in her thirties or forties with alopecia areata. Some clones in this sample may be carry-over from other donors' samples.

This clonotype has a count of ten or more. This rearrangement joins TRBV23-1 to TRBJ2-3; TRBD1 matches 8 bases. TRBV23-1 is marked as an open reading frame, function uncertain. This CDR3 has 14 residues. The ends lost 2 bases at V and 4 bases at J; junction bases unmatched: 2. CDR3 residues: CASSQGTGADTQYF. DNA for the CDR3: TGCGCCAGCAGTCAAGGGACAGGTGCAGATACGCAGTATTTT.

In its sample, this clonotype was seen many times. V gene TRBV11-2 combines with J gene TRBJ2-5; D is possibly TRBD1 (6 bases). The V end lost 3 bases, the J end lost 4 bases, and 15 bases lay between the germline ends. Germline assignment: CDR1 SGHAT and CDR2 FQNNGV. CDR3 length equals 15 residues. CDR3 nucleotides: TGTGCCAGCAGCTTTGCGGGCAGGGGATTAGAGACCCAGTACTTC. Protein sequence: CASSFAGRGLETQYF.

A few counts support this clonotype. The V and J genes are TRBV20-1 and TRBJ2-7, with 10 bases that match TRBD1. Per the germline V gene, CDR1 is DFQATT and CDR2 is SNEGSKA (reference sequence). V lost 1 base to trimming and J lost 6 bases; unmatched junction nucleotides: 3. The CDR3 is made up of 13 amino acids. The CDR3 protein is CSARGQGAPEQYF. Written as DNA, the CDR3 is TGCAGTGCTAGAGGACAGGGGGCTCCCGAGCAGTACTTC.

This clonotype was picked up many times. The J gene is TRBJ1-2, the V gene TRBV6-5, with D unresolved. CDR3 size: 17 residues. V lost 5 bases and J lost 0, with 19 bases in between. CDR1 is MNHEY, CDR2 SVGAGI, per germline. DNA for the CDR3: TGTGCCAGCAGTCCACACCAAGGGAGGGATGCTAACTATGGCTACACCTTC. Its translation: CASSPHQGRDANYGYTF.

Points on this clonotype: A single base separates this from a much larger clone, so it may be a read error. The rearrangement joins TRBV7-9 to TRBJ2-7; 8 bases map to TRBD1. V shed 4 bases and J 12 bases; nucleotides not matched to a gene: 5. CDR3 length equals 11 residues. Germline loops: CDR1 SEHNR, CDR2 FQNEAQ (reference sequence). The CDR3 sequence: CASSSQGVVYF. DNA of the CDR3: TGTGCCAGCAGCTCACAGGGGGTAGTGTACTTC. The whole variable domain, filled in from reference TRBV7-9 and TRBJ2-7, reads DTGVSQNPRHKITKRGQNVTFRCDPISEHNRLYWYRQTLGQGPEFLTYFQNEAQLEKSRLLSDRFSAERPKGSFSTLEIQRTEQGDSAMYLCASSSQGVVYFGPGTRLTVT.

This clonotype was counted at least ten times. The DNA for the CDR3 is TGTGCCATCAGCGCCGGGGGCGGGGGCCCTAGCACAGATACGCAGTATTTT. Translation gives CAISAGGGGPSTDTQYF. The chain employs TRBV10-3 and TRBJ2-3, with D possibly TRBD2 on 7 matching bases. The CDR3 consists of 17 residues. CDR1 and CDR2 from the germline V gene are ENHRY and SYGVKD. Trimming cost V 6 bases and J 0 bases, with 19 bases left between them.

This clonotype came up a few times. This sequence joins TRBV20-1 and TRBJ1-2; D is uncertain. The CDR3 has 17 amino acids. Germline assignment: CDR1 DFQATT and CDR2 SNEGSKA (reference sequence). V was pared by 1 base and J by 0 bases, with 18 bases between. The CDR3 bases are TGCAGTGCTAGAGGACAACCCCTTAGAGATGCTAACTATGGCTACACCTTC. This encodes CSARGQPLRDANYGYTF.

Ten or more counts support this clonotype. A junction boundary mismatches the germline segment, possibly from a read error. The chain is built from TRBV7-2 and TRBJ1-2; D is undetermined. Per the germline V gene, CDR1 is SGHTA and CDR2 is FQGNSA. The CDR3 covers 15 residues. CDR3 loop: CASSLEFSTFYGYTF. As DNA, the CDR3 is TGTGCCAGCAGTTTAGAGTTCTCAACCTTCTATGGCTACACCTTC.

The table lists this clonotype with many counts. The rearrangement links TRBV6-5 to TRBJ2-7; the D gene is possibly TRBD2 (5 bases). The germline gives CDR1 MNHEY, CDR2 SVGAGI. The CDR3 contains 13 residues. Trimming removed 8 bases at V and 6 bases at J, with 17 bases between. In DNA form, the CDR3 reads TGTGCCAGCGGCCGGGATTTAATGAGCGAGCAGTACTTC. Its protein product is CASGRDLMSEQYF.

At least ten counts were recorded for this clonotype. This chain uses TRBV18 with TRBJ1-2, with TRBD1 matching over 7 bases. The CDR3 is 13 residues long. With 6 bases clipped from V and 3 bases from J, the junction kept 4 bases outside the gene matches. The V gene's germline CDR1 is KGHSH and CDR2 LQKENI. CDR3 DNA: TGTGCCAGCTCCTCCGGGACAGACTATGGCTACACCTTC. Protein: CASSSGTDYGYTF. Looking up the rest from reference TRBV18 and TRBJ1-2 gives the full variable domain: NAGVMQNPRHLVRRRGQEARLRCSPMKGHSHVYWYRQLPEEGLKFMVYLQKENIIDESGMPKERFSAEFPKEGPSILRIQQVVRGDSAAYFCASSSGTDYGYTFGSGTRLTVV.

In this sample, this clonotype turned up a few times. The rearrangement links TRBV4-3 to TRBJ2-1, with a weak D call TRBD1 (5 bases). V shed 0 bases and J shed 5 bases, with 20 bases lying between them. CDR1 is LGHNA and CDR2 is YSLEER in the germline V gene. This CDR3 has 18 amino acids. The CDR3 bases are TGCGCCAGCAGCCAAGACCTCCCCCAGGGATTTGGAAACAATGAGCAGTTCTTC. Its translation: CASSQDLPQGFGNNEQFF.

This clonotype was counted many times. The rearrangement links TRBV6-2 or TRBV6-3 to TRBJ1-5; 10 nucleotides line up with TRBD1. In germline, CDR1 is MNHEY, CDR2 SVGEGT. V was clipped by 6 bases and J by 5 bases; unmatched bases: 10. This CDR3 contains 16 residues. CDR3: CASRRGQGRIDQPQHF. DNA for the CDR3: TGTGCCAGCAGACGGGGACAGGGGAGGATCGATCAGCCCCAGCATTTT.